This TCR beta chain was profiled in a study of cytomegalovirus exposure and HLA in healthy donors. Remarks on this clone: Its specificity is unknown.

Study observations and caveats: Owing to their indistinguishability, certain V segments, notably TRBV6-2 and TRBV6-3, were excluded. Segments of the TCR beta V type were, in most cases, productive about 87% or about 30% of the time in an earlier analysis. Among TCR beta chains of equal frequency, HLA-associated ones were more clonally expanded in a later analysis. A later analysis associated roughly 15,000 TCR beta sequences with HLA alleles at a 0.05 false discovery rate.

The primer mix had 60 Vbeta and 13 Jbeta primers. The repertoire was sequenced with immunoSEQ multiplex PCR; TCRdb's copy has only in-frame clones and lacks some. Among around 200,000 clones, over 80% were seen once, and the ten largest hold approximately 10%. Germline trimming cut 5 bases from V and 6 bases from J; bases unmatched to any gene: 6. CDR3 length equals 14 residues. In germline, CDR1 is LGHNA, CDR2 YNFKEQ. Material: PBMCs. The sequence came from a woman in her fifties or sixties in good health and CMV-seropositive. The rearrangement uses TRBV4-2 and TRBJ1-4; 7 bases are shared with TRBD1. The CDR3 nucleotides are TGTGCCAGCAGCAACAGGGGCAAGGATGAAAAACTGTTTTTT. This codes for CASSNRGKDEKLFF.